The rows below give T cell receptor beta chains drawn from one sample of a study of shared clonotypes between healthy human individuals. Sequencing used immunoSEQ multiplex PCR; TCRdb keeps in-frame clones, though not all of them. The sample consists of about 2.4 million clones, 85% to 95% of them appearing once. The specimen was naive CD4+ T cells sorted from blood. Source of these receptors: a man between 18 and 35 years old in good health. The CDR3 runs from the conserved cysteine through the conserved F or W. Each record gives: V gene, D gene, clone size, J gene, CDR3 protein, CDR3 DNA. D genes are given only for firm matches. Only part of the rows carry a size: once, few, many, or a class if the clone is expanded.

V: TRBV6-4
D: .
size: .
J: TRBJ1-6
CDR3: CASSESGNSPLHF
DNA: TGTGCCAGCAGTGAGTCGGGTAATTCACCCCTCCACTTT

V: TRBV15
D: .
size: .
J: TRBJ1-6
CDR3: CATSSSQGKPNSPLHF
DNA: TGTGCCACCAGCAGCTCTCAGGGGAAACCCAATTCACCCCTCCACTTT

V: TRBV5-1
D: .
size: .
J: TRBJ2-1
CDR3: CASSLGRLGAAHNEQFF
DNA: TGCGCCAGCAGCTTGGGCCGCCTGGGGGCGGCGCACAATGAGCAGTTCTTC

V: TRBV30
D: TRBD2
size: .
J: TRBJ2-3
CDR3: CAWTAGATTDTQYF
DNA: TGTGCCTGGACAGCGGGGGCCACCACAGATACGCAGTATTTT

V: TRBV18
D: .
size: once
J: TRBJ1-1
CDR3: CASSSQGGGGTEAFF
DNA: TGTGCCAGCTCATCACAAGGAGGAGGAGGCACTGAAGCTTTCTTT

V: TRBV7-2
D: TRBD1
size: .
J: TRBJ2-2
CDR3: CASSSGTANTGELFF
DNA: TGTGCCAGCAGTTCCGGGACAGCGAACACCGGGGAGCTGTTTTTT

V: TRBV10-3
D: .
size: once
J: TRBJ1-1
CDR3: CAISDIPGHENTEAFF
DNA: TGTGCCATCAGTGATATTCCGGGACATGAAAACACTGAAGCTTTCTTT

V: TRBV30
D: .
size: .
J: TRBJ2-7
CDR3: CAWKNEYEQYF
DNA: TGTGCCTGGAAGAATGAGTACGAGCAGTACTTC

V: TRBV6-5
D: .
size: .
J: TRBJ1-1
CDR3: CASSPHFAGTEAFF
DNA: TGTGCCAGCAGCCCCCACTTTGCCGGCACTGAAGCTTTCTTT

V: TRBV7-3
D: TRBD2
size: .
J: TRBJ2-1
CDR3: CASSLRGLAGDSSYNEQFF
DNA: TGTGCCAGCAGCTTAAGGGGACTAGCGGGAGACAGCTCCTACAATGAGCAGTTCTTC

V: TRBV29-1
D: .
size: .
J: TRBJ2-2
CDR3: CSVGSIALNTGELFF
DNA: TGCAGCGTTGGGTCGATCGCATTGAACACCGGGGAGCTGTTTTTT

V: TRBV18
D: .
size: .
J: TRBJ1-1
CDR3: CASSSGVGGTEAFF
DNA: TGTGCCAGCTCATCAGGGGTCGGGGGCACTGAAGCTTTCTTT

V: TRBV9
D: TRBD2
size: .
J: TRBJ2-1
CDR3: CASSVIAGGPEQFF
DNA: TGTGCCAGCAGCGTAATAGCGGGGGGGCCTGAGCAGTTCTTC

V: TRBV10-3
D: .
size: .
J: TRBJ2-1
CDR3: CAISESGFNEQFF
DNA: TGTGCCATCAGTGAATCGGGGTTTAACGAGCAGTTCTTC

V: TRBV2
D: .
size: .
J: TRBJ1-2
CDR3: CASSEWEGGLGEGYTF
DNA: TGTGCCAGCAGTGAATGGGAGGGAGGCCTAGGGGAGGGCTACACCTTC

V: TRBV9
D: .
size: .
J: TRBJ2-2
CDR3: CASSQRASNTGELFF
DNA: TGTGCCAGCAGCCAGCGGGCCTCGAACACCGGGGAGCTGTTTTTT

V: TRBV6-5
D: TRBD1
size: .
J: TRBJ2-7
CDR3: CATQDRYNEQYF
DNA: TGTGCCACCCAGGACAGGTACAACGAGCAGTACTTC

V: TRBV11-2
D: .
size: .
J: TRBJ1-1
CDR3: CASSSRVFQSNTEAFF
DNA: TGTGCCAGCAGCTCGCGTGTTTTCCAATCGAACACTGAAGCTTTCTTT

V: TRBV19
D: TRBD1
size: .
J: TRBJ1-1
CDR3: CASSTTGGRTEAFF
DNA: TGTGCCAGTAGTACGACAGGGGGTCGGACTGAAGCTTTCTTT

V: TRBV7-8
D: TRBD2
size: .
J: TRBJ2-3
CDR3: CASSLGTSGTQDTQYF
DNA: TGTGCCAGCAGCTTAGGCACTAGCGGGACTCAAGATACGCAGTATTTT